This TCR beta chain was identified in a study of blood T cells in healthy people across ages. This clonotype was seen more than once but under ten times. Its target is unknown. The CDR3 has 15 residues. With V trimmed by 3 bases and J by 5 bases, 5 bases remained unmatched. Germline lookup yields CDR1 LGHNA and CDR2 YSLEER. Notes on the study in general: Naive T cell percentage showed a strong correlation with the diversity of TCR beta. There were more naive CD4+ cells and higher diversity in long-lived donors than in aged donors.

Using a J-beta primer mix together with a sample-barcoded 5' primer, a second PCR was run for roughly 7 to 11 cycles. TCRdb redid the calling of the 5' RACE reads with MiXCR, one entry per CDR3 protein. The sample contains around 1,000,000 distinct CDR3 sequences, about 23% of which appear only once. Researchers collected 7.5 to 10 milliliters of peripheral blood from every single donor. PBMCs were isolated at a quantity of at least 7 million per sample. This sample also belongs to another study, concerning T cells of mothers and their children.

Sequences were obtained from blood. This clonotype was sampled from a girl aged 2 to 10 in good health. The J gene is TRBJ1-4, the V gene TRBV4-3, with 8 bases fitting TRBD1. The CDR3 loop is CASSHGTGGNEKLFF. CDR3 nucleotides: TGCGCCAGCAGCCACGGAACAGGGGGGAATGAAAAACTGTTTTTT.